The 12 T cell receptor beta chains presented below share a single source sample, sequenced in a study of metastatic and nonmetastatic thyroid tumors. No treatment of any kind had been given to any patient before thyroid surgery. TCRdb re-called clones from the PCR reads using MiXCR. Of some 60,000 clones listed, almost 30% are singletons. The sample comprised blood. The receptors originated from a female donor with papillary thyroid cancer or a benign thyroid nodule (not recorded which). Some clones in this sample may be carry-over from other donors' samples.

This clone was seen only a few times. CDR3 loop: CSAGLGAEFYEQYF. For the CDR3, the DNA is TGCAGTGCTGGACTCGGGGCGGAGTTCTACGAGCAGTACTTC. The rearrangement joins TRBV20-1 to TRBJ2-7; either TRBD1 or TRBD2 may fit D (5 bases each). Per the germline V gene, CDR1 is DFQATT and CDR2 is SNEGSKA (reference sequence). The CDR3 runs to 14 residues. V was shortened by 5 bases and J by 3 bases, with 17 bases between the two germline ends.

The CDR3 DNA reads TGTGCCACCAGTGACCCCCGTGGCGGGAGAGTAGATACGCAGTATTTT. Its protein is CATSDPRGGRVDTQYF. The V call is TRBV24-1, the J call TRBJ2-3, with TRBD2 matching 7 bases. This CDR3 comprises 16 residues. Germline lookup yields CDR1 KGHDR and CDR2 SFDVKD. The ends lost 4 bases at V and 5 bases at J; junction bases unmatched: 11.

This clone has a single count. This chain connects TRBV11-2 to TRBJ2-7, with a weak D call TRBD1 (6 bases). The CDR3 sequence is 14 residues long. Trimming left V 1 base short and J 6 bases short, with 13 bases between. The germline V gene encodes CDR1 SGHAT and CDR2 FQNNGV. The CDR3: CASSLGGTQGEQYF. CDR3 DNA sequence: TGTGCCAGCAGCTTAGGAGGGACACAAGGCGAGCAGTACTTC.

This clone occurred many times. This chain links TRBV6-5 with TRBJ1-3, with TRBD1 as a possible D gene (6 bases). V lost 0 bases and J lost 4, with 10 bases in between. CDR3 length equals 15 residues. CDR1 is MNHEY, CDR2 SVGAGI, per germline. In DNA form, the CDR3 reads TGTGCCAGCAGTTACTCGATGGACAGAGGAAACACCATATATTTT. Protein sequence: CASSYSMDRGNTIYF.

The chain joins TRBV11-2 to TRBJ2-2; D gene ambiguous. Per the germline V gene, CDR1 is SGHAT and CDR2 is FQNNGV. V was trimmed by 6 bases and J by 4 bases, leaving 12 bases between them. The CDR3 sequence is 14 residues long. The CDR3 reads CASRSAHSTGELFF. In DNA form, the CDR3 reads TGTGCCAGCAGATCAGCACATAGCACCGGGGAGCTGTTTTTT. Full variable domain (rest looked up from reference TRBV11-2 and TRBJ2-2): EAGVAQSPRYKIIEKRQSVAFWCNPISGHATLYWYQQILGQGPKLLIQFQNNGVVDDSQLPKDRFSAERLKGVDSTLKIQPAKLEDSAVYLCASRSAHSTGELFFGEGSRLTVL.

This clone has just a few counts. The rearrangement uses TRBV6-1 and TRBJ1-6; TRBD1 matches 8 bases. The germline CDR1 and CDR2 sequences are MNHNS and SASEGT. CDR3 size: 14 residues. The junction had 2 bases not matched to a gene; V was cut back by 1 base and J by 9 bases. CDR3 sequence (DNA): TGTGCCAGCAGTGAAGGGACAGGGAGTTCACCCCTCCACTTT. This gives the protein CASSEGTGSSPLHF.

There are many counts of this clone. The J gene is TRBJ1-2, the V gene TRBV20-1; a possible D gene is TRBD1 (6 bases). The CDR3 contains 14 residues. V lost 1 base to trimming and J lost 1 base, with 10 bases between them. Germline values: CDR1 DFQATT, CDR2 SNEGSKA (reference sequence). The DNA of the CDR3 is TGCAGTGCTAGAGTGGGGGCTAATAACTATGGCTACACCTTC. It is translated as CSARVGANNYGYTF.

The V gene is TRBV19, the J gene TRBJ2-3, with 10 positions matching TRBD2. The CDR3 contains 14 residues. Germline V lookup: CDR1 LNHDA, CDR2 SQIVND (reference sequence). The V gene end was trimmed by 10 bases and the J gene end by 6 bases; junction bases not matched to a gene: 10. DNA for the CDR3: TGTGCCACTCACTCTAGCGGGAGTTTTGATACGCAGTATTTT. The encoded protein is CATHSSGSFDTQYF.

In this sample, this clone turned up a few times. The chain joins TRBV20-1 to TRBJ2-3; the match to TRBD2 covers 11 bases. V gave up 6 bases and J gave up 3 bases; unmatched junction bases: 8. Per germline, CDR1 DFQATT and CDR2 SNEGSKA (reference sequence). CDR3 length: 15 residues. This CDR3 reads CSANPLAGGTDTQYF. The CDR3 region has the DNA TGCAGTGCAAATCCCCTAGCGGGAGGTACAGATACGCAGTATTTT.

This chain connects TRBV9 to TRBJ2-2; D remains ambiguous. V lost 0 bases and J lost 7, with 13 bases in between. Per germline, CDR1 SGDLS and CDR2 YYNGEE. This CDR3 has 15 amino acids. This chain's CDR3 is CASSVANTLGGELFF. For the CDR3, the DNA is TGTGCCAGCAGCGTAGCAAACACCCTCGGCGGGGAGCTGTTTTTT.

CDR3 amino acids: CASGPDGGGNQPQHF. In DNA form, the CDR3 reads TGTGCCAGCGGCCCGGACGGGGGCGGAAATCAGCCCCAGCATTTT. The chain links TRBV12-3 or TRBV12-4 to TRBJ1-5, with D possibly matching TRBD1 (6 bases). V was cut by 8 bases and J by 4 bases, with 18 bases left in between. CDR3 length equals 15 residues.

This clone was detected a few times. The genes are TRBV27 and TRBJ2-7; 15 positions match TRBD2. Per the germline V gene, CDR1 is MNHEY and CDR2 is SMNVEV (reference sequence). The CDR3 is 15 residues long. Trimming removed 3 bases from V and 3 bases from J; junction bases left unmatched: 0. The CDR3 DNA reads TGTGCCAGCAGTTTGGGACTAGCGGGAGGCTACGAGCAGTACTTC. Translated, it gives CASSLGLAGGYEQYF.